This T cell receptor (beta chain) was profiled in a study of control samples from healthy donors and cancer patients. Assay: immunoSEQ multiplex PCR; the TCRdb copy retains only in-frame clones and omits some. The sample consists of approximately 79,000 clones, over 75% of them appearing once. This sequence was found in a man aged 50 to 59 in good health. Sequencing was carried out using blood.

The CDR3 DNA is TGTGCCAGCAGCTTAGTTGGGACAGATTGGGGAAACACCATATATTTT. The encoded protein is CASSLVGTDWGNTIYF. The chain employs TRBV7-2 and TRBJ1-3, with 7 bases that match TRBD1. Germline V gives CDR1 SGHTA, CDR2 FQGNSA. V lost 1 base, J lost 4 bases, and 7 bases stayed unmatched. The length of the CDR3 is 16 residues.